Detailed here is one T cell receptor (beta chain). In Susac syndrome patients, recently defined diagnostic criteria for definite or probable disease were met. This sample was included in a study of CD8 T cells in Susac syndrome. Germline assignment: CDR1 KGHSH and CDR2 LQKENI. Trimming removed 1 base from V and 3 bases from J, with 6 bases in between. CDR3 length equals 13 residues. RNA in amounts of roughly 0.5 to 1 ug was reverse transcribed with random hexamers. The TCR beta CDR3 was amplified by immunoSEQ multiplex PCR across 54 Vbeta, 13 Jbeta. From the immunoSEQ multiplex PCR reads, TCRdb called clonotypes with MiXCR, one entry per CDR3 protein. This table has about 150,000 distinct CDR3 sequences, approximately 94% appearing once.

The clonotype originates from a human donor with Susac syndrome. Sequencing was done on a sample of CD4+ T cells from PBMCs. This sequence joins TRBV18 and TRBJ1-1, with no clear D. The CDR3 sequence is CASSPLRDTEAFF. The CDR3 bases are TGTGCCAGCTCACCACTGAGGGACACTGAAGCTTTCTTT.